A selection of T cell receptor beta chains follows, all from one sample in a study of blood T cell repertoires in COVID-19. TCRdb's table, derived via immunoSEQ multiplex PCR, lists solely in-frame clones and lacks some. The sample shows about 220,000 clones, approximately 90% of them seen only once. The specimen was peripheral blood. Every receptor here comes from a woman aged 45-60 years with COVID-19, enrolled during active disease. CDR3s include the opening cysteine and the closing phenylalanine or tryptophan. D genes are given only for firm matches. Not all rows give a size; the values are once, few, many and, for expanded clones, a class.

V gene	J gene	D gene	clone size	CDR3 DNA	CDR3 protein
TRBV6-1	TRBJ1-2	TRBD1	NA	TGTGCCAGCAGTGAATCCTGGAGGGGGCCCTATGGCTACACCTTC	CASSESWRGPYGYTF
TRBV3-1/TRBV3-2	TRBJ1-2	NA	NA	TGTGCCAGCAGCCCATTCCGGACAGTCAACTATGGCTACACCTTC	CASSPFRTVNYGYTF
TRBV30	TRBJ1-4	NA	NA	TGTGCCTGGAGTCCAACAGGCGCGAGGGAAAAACTGTTTTTT	CAWSPTGAREKLFF
TRBV29-1	TRBJ1-3	TRBD1	NA	TGCAGCGTTTCCGGGACAGCCTCTGGAAACACCATATATTTT	CSVSGTASGNTIYF
TRBV5-5	TRBJ1-5	NA	NA	TGTGCCAGTTCTACAGGGCCGGTTCAGCCCCAGCATTTT	CASSTGPVQPQHF
TRBV19	TRBJ1-5	NA	NA	TGTGCCAGTAACGCAGGGTTGAGTCAGCCCCAGCATTTT	CASNAGLSQPQHF
TRBV4-3	TRBJ1-6	NA	NA	TGCGCCAGCAGCCCCACGACAGCGTATAATTCACCCCTCCACTTT	CASSPTTAYNSPLHF
TRBV19	TRBJ1-2	NA	once	TGTGCCAGTAGTATGTTCACCCAAACACAGGGAATTTCTAACTATGGCTACACCTTC	CASSMFTQTQGISNYGYTF
TRBV3-1/TRBV3-2	TRBJ2-7	NA	NA	TGTGCCAGCAGCCGAAAGAACGCCCGGCGGAGGGGCGAGCAGTACTTC	CASSRKNARRRGEQYF
TRBV7-2	TRBJ1-2	NA	NA	TGTGCCAGCAGCTTAGTTGGCGGTTCAGTGAACTATGGCTACACCTTC	CASSLVGGSVNYGYTF
TRBV27	TRBJ2-7	NA	once	TGTGCCAGCAGTTTACAGGGCCGAAACTCCTACGAGCAGTACTTC	CASSLQGRNSYEQYF